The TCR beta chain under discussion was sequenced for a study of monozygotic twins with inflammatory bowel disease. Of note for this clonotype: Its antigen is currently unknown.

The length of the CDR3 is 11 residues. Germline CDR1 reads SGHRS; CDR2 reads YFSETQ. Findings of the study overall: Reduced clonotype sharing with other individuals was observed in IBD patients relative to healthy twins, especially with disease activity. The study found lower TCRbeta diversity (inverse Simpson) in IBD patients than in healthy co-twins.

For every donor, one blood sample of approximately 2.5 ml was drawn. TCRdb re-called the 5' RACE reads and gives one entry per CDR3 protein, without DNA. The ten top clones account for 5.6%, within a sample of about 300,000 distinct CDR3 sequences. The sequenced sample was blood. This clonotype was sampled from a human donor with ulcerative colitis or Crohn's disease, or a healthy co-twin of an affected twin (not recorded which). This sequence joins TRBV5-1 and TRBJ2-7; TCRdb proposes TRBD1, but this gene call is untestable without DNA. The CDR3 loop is CASKQEYEQYF.